The 31 T cell receptor beta chains below all came from one sample that was sequenced in a study of OX40 agonist ivuxolimab in advanced cancers. Profiled with immunoSEQ multiplex PCR; TCRdb holds only in-frame clones, not every one. This table has roughly 76,000 clones, around 87% appearing once. The specimen was CD4+ or CD8+ T cells sorted from blood, collected in a trial of the OX40 agonist ivuxolimab. All receptors come from an adult with an advanced solid tumor such as melanoma, head and neck, liver or kidney cancer.

This sequence joins TRBV21-1 and TRBJ1-2; TRBD1 is the table's D call and was not checked against the DNA. TRBV21-1 is a recognized pseudogene. The CDR3 sequence is 18 residues long. CDR3 bases: TGTGCCAGCAGCAAAGTCAGGTTTTCGACAATAGGTAACTATGGCTACACCTTC. This encodes CASSKVRFSTIGNYGYTF.

The V call is TRBV6-5, the J call TRBJ1-3; no clear D. The CDR3 sequence is 13 residues long. The germline V and J ends were trimmed by 8 bases and 4 bases, with 12 bases remaining between them. Germline V gives CDR1 MNHEY, CDR2 SVGAGI. This CDR3 is CASGSALGNTIYF. In DNA, the CDR3 is TGTGCCAGCGGTTCAGCACTGGGAAACACCATATATTTT.

The CDR3, as DNA: TGTGCCAGCAGCCGATCCAGGGGGACTGAAGCTTTCTTT. Its translation: CASSRSRGTEAFF. The gene calls are TRBV5-4 and TRBJ1-1; 7 nucleotides align to TRBD1. The germline gives CDR1 SGHNT, CDR2 YYREEE (reference sequence). J gave up 5 bases and V 4 bases, and 5 bases lay outside the gene matches. The CDR3 extends over 13 amino acids.

The V gene is TRBV5-1, the J gene TRBJ2-3; D remains ambiguous. Germline V lookup: CDR1 SGHRS, CDR2 YFSETQ. This CDR3 spans 12 amino acids. Trimming shortened V by 2 bases and J by 6 bases, and 7 bases separated the two germline ends. Here the CDR3 DNA reads TGCGCCAGCAGCTTCGGAGAGGATACGCAGTATTTT. Residues: CASSFGEDTQYF.

As regards this clone: The junction differs from germline at one of its ends, possibly a read error. The rearrangement joins TRBV2 to TRBJ2-5; D assignment may be TRBD1 or TRBD2 (5 bases each). This CDR3 spans 12 amino acids. Germline CDR1 reads SNHLY; CDR2 reads FYNNEI. In DNA, the CDR3 is TGTGCCAGCAGTGAAACTAGGGACGTCCTTCACTTC. Protein: CASSETRDVLHF.

This sequence joins TRBV4-2 and TRBJ2-3; either TRBD1 or TRBD2 may fit D (5 bases each). Germline-derived CDR1 and CDR2 are LGHNA and YNFKEQ. The CDR3 runs 14 residues. V lost 4 bases and J 6 bases, leaving 14 bases between the germline ends. CDR3 nucleotides: TGTGCCAGCAGCCCAGGGACCATGGGGGATACGCAGTATTTT. Amino acid sequence: CASSPGTMGDTQYF.

This clone was observed a single time. The V and J genes are TRBV19 and TRBJ1-5; D not certain. CDR3 length: 16 residues. V shed 4 bases and J shed 0 bases, with 13 bases lying between them. Germline V gene lookup returns CDR1 LNHDA and CDR2 SQIVND (reference sequence). The DNA of the CDR3 is TGTGCCAGTAGTAGGATGGCCTCAGATAGCAATCAGCCCCAGCATTTT. Protein: CASSRMASDSNQPQHF.

The CDR3 is CASSLQGQGVGGYTF. The CDR3 DNA sequence: TGTGCCAGCTCACTCCAGGGTCAGGGGGTTGGCGGCTACACCTTC. The chain is built from TRBV18 and TRBJ1-2; 7 bases agree with TRBD1. This CDR3 spans 15 amino acids. Germline values: CDR1 KGHSH, CDR2 LQKENI. V gave up 4 bases and J gave up 8 bases; unmatched junction bases: 13.

This sequence joins TRBV7-9 and TRBJ1-3; D is unresolved. In germline, CDR1 is SEHNR, CDR2 FQNEAQ (reference sequence). The germline V and J ends were trimmed by 5 bases and 4 bases, with 3 bases remaining between them. This CDR3 spans 11 amino acids. CDR3 loop: CASSLGNTIYF. DNA for the CDR3: TGTGCCAGCAGCCTCGGAAACACCATATATTTT. The complete variable domain, with remaining parts taken from reference TRBV7-9 and TRBJ1-3, reads DTGVSQNPRHKITKRGQNVTFRCDPISEHNRLYWYRQTLGQGPEFLTYFQNEAQLEKSRLLSDRFSAERPKGSFSTLEIQRTEQGDSAMYLCASSLGNTIYFGEGSWLTVV.

The chain recombines TRBV10-3 with TRBJ2-1; D gene unclear. This CDR3 comprises 13 residues. Trimming cost V 2 bases and J 6 bases, with 8 bases left between them. Germline V gene lookup returns CDR1 ENHRY and CDR2 SYGVKD. DNA for the CDR3: TGTGCCATCAGTGAGACACAGAGCAATGAGCAGTTCTTC. Encoded protein: CAISETQSNEQFF.

The chain combines TRBV28 with TRBJ1-2; TRBD1 is a possible D gene (5 bases). The germline V gene encodes CDR1 MDHEN and CDR2 SYDVKM. The CDR3 loop spans 12 amino acids. V lost 10 bases and J 8 bases, leaving 17 bases between the germline ends. CDR3 in amino acids: CAIPNGGSGYTF. The CDR3 coding sequence is TGTGCCATCCCCAATGGGGGGAGCGGCTACACCTTC.

V usage is TRBV5-6 and J usage is TRBJ1-5; a possible D gene is TRBD1 (6 bases). The CDR3 covers 13 residues. V lost 4 bases, J lost 6 bases, and 11 bases lay in between. The germline gives CDR1 SGHDT, CDR2 YYEEEE. This CDR3 reads CASSGQSGQPQHF. The CDR3 DNA reads as TGTGCCAGCAGCGGACAGTCCGGTCAGCCCCAGCATTTT.

The chain is built from TRBV18 and TRBJ2-1, with 7 bases matching TRBD1. Unmatched junction bases numbered 8, after V lost 3 bases and J lost 3 bases. CDR1 and CDR2 (germline): KGHSH, LQKENI. The length of the CDR3 is 16 residues. The CDR3 reads CASSPEPGQNYNEQFF. DNA of the CDR3: TGTGCCAGCTCACCCGAGCCGGGACAGAACTACAATGAGCAGTTCTTC. The variable domain in full, with the rest retrieved from reference TRBV18 and TRBJ2-1, is NAGVMQNPRHLVRRRGQEARLRCSPMKGHSHVYWYRQLPEEGLKFMVYLQKENIIDESGMPKERFSAEFPKEGPSILRIQQVVRGDSAAYFCASSPEPGQNYNEQFFGPGTRLTVL.

The chain employs TRBV11-3 and TRBJ2-3; 8 bases are shared with TRBD2. This CDR3 comprises 16 residues. The V segment lost 1 base and the J segment 3 bases; nucleotides outside the gene matches: 6. The germline CDR1 and CDR2 sequences are SGHNT and YENEEA. The CDR3 DNA reads TGTGCCAGCAGCTTAGCGGCGGGGGGCCTAACAGATACGCAGTATTTT. Encoded protein: CASSLAAGGLTDTQYF. Full variable domain (rest looked up from reference TRBV11-3 and TRBJ2-3): EAGVVQSPRYKIIEKKQPVAFWCNPISGHNTLYWYLQNLGQGPELLIRYENEEAVDDSQLPKDRFSAERLKGVDSTLKIQPAELGDSAVYLCASSLAAGGLTDTQYFGPGTRLTVL.

This sequence joins TRBV12-1 and TRBJ2-1; the listed D gene, TRBD2, was not tested against the DNA. TRBV12-1 counts as a pseudogene. The CDR3 has 15 amino acids. CDR3 bases: TGTGCCAGCAGCTCTGGGGGGGCCGAAGACAATGAGCAGTTCTTC. Protein: CASSSGGAEDNEQFF.

The rearrangement joins TRBV5-6 to TRBJ2-2; D is possibly TRBD2 (5 bases). The length of the CDR3 is 13 residues. Trimming left V 5 bases short and J 7 bases short, with 12 bases between. Germline values: CDR1 SGHDT, CDR2 YYEEEE. The CDR3 loop reads CASREVGVGELFF. As DNA, the CDR3 is TGTGCCAGCAGGGAGGTCGGGGTCGGGGAGCTGTTTTTT.

The chain links TRBV4-1 to TRBJ2-1, with 7 bases that match TRBD1. The CDR3 contains 17 residues. Germline loops: CDR1 MGHRA, CDR2 YSYEKL. With 4 bases clipped from V and 5 bases from J, the junction kept 14 bases outside the gene matches. Here the CDR3 reads CASSLPPPGQYDNEQFF. CDR3 bases: TGCGCCAGCAGCCTCCCTCCCCCGGGACAGTACGACAATGAGCAGTTCTTC.

This chain joins TRBV2 and TRBJ1-2; a weak D match, TRBD1 (5 bases). The CDR3 loop spans 13 amino acids. V lost 4 bases, J lost 3 bases, and 9 bases lay in between. Germline V gene lookup returns CDR1 SNHLY and CDR2 FYNNEI. CDR3 coding DNA: TGTGCCAGCAGTGTTGGCAGGGACTATGGCTACACCTTC. This translates into CASSVGRDYGYTF.

The gene calls are TRBV18 and TRBJ1-2; no definite D call. Germline assignment: CDR1 KGHSH and CDR2 LQKENI. V was pared by 4 bases and J by 1 base, with 16 bases between. The CDR3 is 16 residues long. CDR3 nucleotides: TGTGCCAGCTCACAATCGTTCGCAGAGTTTAACTATGGCTACACCTTC. As protein: CASSQSFAEFNYGYTF.

V usage is TRBV19 and J usage is TRBJ2-5, with D unresolved. This CDR3 contains 13 residues. Germline loops: CDR1 LNHDA, CDR2 SQIVND (reference sequence). The V and J ends lost 1 base and 2 bases respectively, with 5 bases between them. Here the CDR3 DNA reads TGTGCCAGTAGTATAGGGGTACAAGAGACCCAGTACTTC. Translating it yields CASSIGVQETQYF.

The gene calls are TRBV4-1 and TRBJ1-5, with TRBD1 matching over 7 bases. V gave up 1 base and J gave up 4 bases; unmatched junction bases: 10. The CDR3 covers 17 residues. The germline V gene has CDR1 MGHRA and CDR2 YSYEKL. The chain's CDR3 is CASSQVRPGGTNQPQHF. The CDR3 region has the DNA TGCGCCAGCAGCCAAGTACGGCCAGGGGGTACGAATCAGCCCCAGCATTTT.

CDR3 sequence: CASSLSRGGRTDTQYF. CDR3 DNA sequence: TGTGCCAGCAGCTTAAGTCGCGGGGGACGCACAGATACGCAGTATTTT. The rearrangement uses TRBV7-2 and TRBJ2-3, with 7 bases lining up with TRBD2. CDR3 length: 16 amino acids. V gave up 2 bases and J gave up 1 base; unmatched junction bases: 6. Germline lookup yields CDR1 SGHTA and CDR2 FQGNSA.

The V and J genes are TRBV7-3 and TRBJ2-3; 7 bases fit TRBD2. The CDR3 sequence is 14 residues long. Germline trimming cut 2 bases from V and 5 bases from J; bases unmatched to any gene: 4. Germline V gives CDR1 SGHTA, CDR2 FQGTGA. CDR3 in DNA: TGTGCCAGCAGCTTATATGGGGGGGAAGATACGCAGTATTTT. This gives the protein CASSLYGGEDTQYF.

The rearrangement joins TRBV10-3 to TRBJ1-5; D is unresolved. This CDR3 spans 14 amino acids. V was shortened by 2 bases and J by 7 bases, with 12 bases between the two germline ends. The germline gives CDR1 ENHRY, CDR2 SYGVKD. CDR3 in amino acids: CAISEVGLGQPQHF. DNA of the CDR3: TGTGCCATCAGTGAGGTGGGTTTGGGCCAGCCCCAGCATTTT.

V is TRBV28 and J is TRBJ1-2; D is undetermined. V gave up 4 bases and J gave up 3 bases, with 6 bases separating them. From germline, CDR1 is MDHEN and CDR2 SYDVKM. The CDR3 is 12 residues long. The CDR3 protein is CASSWTDYGYTF. The CDR3, as DNA: TGTGCCAGCAGTTGGACGGACTATGGCTACACCTTC.

The genes are TRBV5-5 and TRBJ2-3, with TRBD1 as a possible D gene (7 bases). The CDR3 extends over 15 amino acids. The germline CDR1 and CDR2 sequences are SGHKS and YYEKEE (reference sequence). Trimming took off 5 bases at V and 2 bases at J, with 15 bases between the two ends. The CDR3 DNA is TGTGCCAGCAGTTCACAGGGGAGGAACACAGATACGCAGTATTTT. Translation gives CASSSQGRNTDTQYF.

The rearrangement links TRBV7-9 to TRBJ2-3; 13 nucleotides line up with TRBD2. CDR3 length: 16 residues. After removal of 8 bases from V and 2 bases from J, the junction contained 7 bases not matched to a gene. The V gene's germline CDR1 is SEHNR and CDR2 FQNEAQ (reference sequence). This CDR3 reads CASSVLAGGITDTQYF. CDR3 bases: TGTGCCAGCTCCGTACTAGCGGGGGGGATCACAGATACGCAGTATTTT.

V is TRBV28 and J is TRBJ1-5, with TRBD1 as a possible D gene (6 bases). V was cut by 2 bases and J by 3 bases, with 11 bases left in between. Germline CDR1 reads MDHEN; CDR2 reads SYDVKM. This CDR3 contains 15 residues. The chain's CDR3 is CASSLPGVNNQPQHF. CDR3 DNA: TGTGCCAGCAGTTTACCAGGGGTGAACAATCAGCCCCAGCATTTT.

This chain connects TRBV9 to TRBJ2-3, with 12 nucleotides matching TRBD2. V lost 4 bases and J lost 0; bases outside the gene matches: 9. CDR1 SGDLS and CDR2 YYNGEE come from the germline V gene. This CDR3 has 18 residues. In DNA, the CDR3 is TGTGCCAGCAGCCCAGTCTGGACTAGCGGGGTTAGCACAGATACGCAGTATTTT. Translation gives CASSPVWTSGVSTDTQYF.

This clone was counted a single time. The chain employs TRBV28 and TRBJ1-3; no firm D call. The CDR3 sequence is 13 residues long. CDR1 is MDHEN, CDR2 SYDVKM, per germline. Trimming cost V 6 bases and J 0 bases, with 6 bases left between them. DNA of the CDR3: TGTGCCAGCAGAGCTCACTCTGGAAACACCATATATTTT. Amino acids: CASRAHSGNTIYF.

V and J are TRBV18 and TRBJ2-3, with D unresolved. The CDR3 length is 13 residues. V lost 2 bases, J lost 7 bases, and 10 bases lay in between. CDR1 is KGHSH, CDR2 LQKENI, per germline. The CDR3 nucleotides are TGTGCCAGCTCACCAACCGAGCGCCATACGCAGTATTTT. Protein product: CASSPTERHTQYF.